Each of the 21 T cell receptor beta chains below was sequenced from the same sample in a study of human T cells and chemical hapten exposure. TCRdb redid the calling of the RACE reads with MiXCR, one entry per CDR3 protein. The sample has around 71,000 distinct CDR3 sequences; 9.8% are singletons. Specified time point: patch test 1, 2 weeks after DPC sensitization. Treatment in this sample: therapeutic diphenylcyclopropenone sensitization with weekly scalp DPC. The sample here was whole blood, taken in connection with sensitization to the hapten diphenylcyclopropenone (DPC). The source of these receptors is a woman aged 40-49 years with alopecia areata. Some clones in this sample may be carry-over from other donors' samples.

This clonotype has only a few counts. The chain couples TRBV20-1 to TRBJ1-2; D is uncertain. CDR3 length: 14 amino acids. V was clipped by 2 bases and J by 7 bases, with 17 bases between them. Germline CDR1 and CDR2: DFQATT and SNEGSKA (reference sequence). CDR3 sequence: CSARSTGAGVGYTF. The CDR3 bases are TGCAGTGCTAGATCTACCGGTGCCGGGGTTGGCTACACCTTC.

This clonotype was detected once. This may arise from a read error, as a much more abundant clone is one base away. The chain recombines TRBV6-1 with TRBJ1-1; 7 bases line up with TRBD1. This CDR3 has 13 residues. Germline V lookup: CDR1 MNHNS, CDR2 SASEGT. V dropped 3 bases and J dropped 4; count of bases not matched to a gene: 2. CDR3 loop: CASSDQGGTEAFF. CDR3 nucleotide sequence: TGTGCCAGCAGTGATCAGGGGGGCACTGAAGCTTTCTTT.

Many counts were recorded for this clonotype. The chain joins TRBV9 to TRBJ1-6; a possible D gene is TRBD1 (5 bases). This CDR3 contains 17 residues. CDR1 SGDLS and CDR2 YYNGEE come from the germline V gene. With 5 bases removed from V and 1 base from J, the gap between germline ends came to 16 bases. In DNA, the CDR3 is TGTGCCAGCAGTTCCAGGGAAGAGATATCCTATAATTCACCCCTCCACTTT. This encodes CASSSREEISYNSPLHF.

This clonotype has ten or more counts. The chain combines TRBV18 with TRBJ1-5; the match to TRBD1 covers 7 bases. CDR3 length: 15 amino acids. CDR1 is KGHSH and CDR2 is LQKENI in the germline V gene. V trimming: 6 bases; J trimming: 2 bases; junction bases outside the gene matches: 7. CDR3 sequence (DNA): TGTGCCAGCTCGCCCGAAGGGACAGGCAATCAGCCCCAGCATTTT. The encoded protein is CASSPEGTGNQPQHF. The whole variable domain, filled in from reference TRBV18 and TRBJ1-5, reads NAGVMQNPRHLVRRRGQEARLRCSPMKGHSHVYWYRQLPEEGLKFMVYLQKENIIDESGMPKERFSAEFPKEGPSILRIQQVVRGDSAAYFCASSPEGTGNQPQHFGDGTRLSIL.

This clonotype was counted between two and nine times. The gene calls are TRBV16 and TRBJ2-5, with 7 nucleotides matching TRBD1. Unmatched junction bases numbered 6, after V lost 6 bases and J lost 2 bases. Germline assignment: CDR1 KGHSY and CDR2 FQNENV. This CDR3 region has 14 residues. The CDR3 here is CASSRTGTQETQYF. For the CDR3, the DNA is TGTGCCAGCAGTCGGACAGGTACTCAAGAGACCCAGTACTTC.

The V gene is TRBV19, the J gene TRBJ2-3, with TRBD1 identical over 7 bases. Germline CDR1 reads LNHDA; CDR2 reads SQIVND (reference sequence). The V segment lost 7 bases and the J segment 3 bases; nucleotides outside the gene matches: 10. The CDR3 contains 15 residues. CDR3 in amino acids: CASMQRQGATDTQYF. CDR3 nucleotides: TGTGCCAGTATGCAAAGACAGGGCGCAACAGATACGCAGTATTTT.

The rearrangement uses TRBV10-3 and TRBJ1-4; 7 positions match TRBD1. CDR1 ENHRY and CDR2 SYGVKD come from the germline V gene. V was clipped by 11 bases and J by 8 bases; unmatched bases: 8. CDR3 length: 12 residues. CDR3 protein: CASRGLEEKLFF. The DNA of the CDR3 is TGTGCCTCAAGGGGGCTAGAGGAAAAACTGTTTTTT.

As regards this clonotype: A much larger clone lies one base from this, so it may be a read error. This chain joins TRBV10-3 and TRBJ2-3; no clear D gene. The CDR3 extends over 12 amino acids. V was pared by 6 bases and J by 4 bases, with 8 bases between. Germline loops: CDR1 ENHRY, CDR2 SYGVKD. CDR3 nucleotides: TGTGCCATCAGCCCCGGATCAGATACGCAGTATTTT. This codes for CAISPGSDTQYF.

Worth noting for this clonotype: A much larger clone differs from this one at a single base, so this may be a read error. This CDR3 fails to terminate in the conserved phenylalanine or tryptophan, so it likely reflects a read error. The chain has TRBV28 and TRBJ1-6; D call uncertain. The germline CDR1 and CDR2 sequences are MDHEN and SYDVKM. The CDR3 totals 12 residues. V was shortened by 7 bases and J by 7 bases, with 8 bases between the two germline ends. CDR3 DNA sequence: TGTGCCAGCAACAGTCTAAATTCACCCCTCCACTCT. The encoded protein is CASNSLNSPLHS.

This clonotype was counted between two and nine times. The chain is built from TRBV6-5 and TRBJ2-2; 7 bases line up with TRBD2. Looked up from germline, CDR1 is MNHEY and CDR2 is SVGAGI. J was trimmed by 4 bases and V by 4 bases; bases with no gene match: 3. CDR3 length equals 14 residues. The CDR3 DNA reads as TGTGCCAGCAGTTTCCCGGGGGGCACCGGGGAGCTGTTTTTT. Protein: CASSFPGGTGELFF.

This clonotype was counted many times. The chain links TRBV27 to TRBJ2-2; 11 bases map to TRBD1. CDR3 length equals 16 residues. Trimming took 3 bases from V and 7 from J; bases not matched to a gene: 7. CDR1 is MNHEY, CDR2 SMNVEV, per germline (reference sequence). The DNA for the CDR3 is TGTGCCAGCAGTTTTAAGGGACAGGGGGAGTACGGGGAGCTGTTTTTT. This gives the protein CASSFKGQGEYGELFF.

This clonotype was picked up many times. The V call is TRBV19, the J call TRBJ1-4; 7 bases match TRBD1. This CDR3 contains 14 residues. V shed 7 bases, J shed 5 bases, and the junction held 7 bases outside the gene matches. Per the germline V gene, CDR1 is LNHDA and CDR2 is SQIVND (reference sequence). In nucleotides, the CDR3 is TGTGCCAGTAAGGTGGGACAGCAAAATGAAAAACTGTTTTTT. This gives the protein CASKVGQQNEKLFF.

This clonotype showed up just a few times. Compared with germline, one end of the junction differs, possibly owing to a read error. The chain joins TRBV19 to TRBJ2-3; D not resolved. Germline CDR1 LNHDA, CDR2 SQIVND (reference sequence). This CDR3 has 14 amino acids. The CDR3 nucleotides are TGTGCCATTAGTTCAGGCAGGCGCACAGATACGCAGTATTTT. Residues: CAISSGRRTDTQYF.

The CDR3 nucleotides are TGCGCCAGCAGCTCACCTTACAGGACATCTGGAAACACCATATATTTT. Translating gives CASSSPYRTSGNTIYF. This chain uses TRBV5-1 with TRBJ1-3, with D maybe TRBD1 (5 bases). V lost 3 bases and J lost 1, with 14 bases in between. The CDR3 is 16 residues long. Germline CDR1 SGHRS, CDR2 YFSETQ.

This clonotype has just a few counts. The CDR3: CSASPAGTDTQYF. CDR3 nucleotide sequence: TGCAGTGCTAGCCCAGCGGGCACAGATACGCAGTATTTT. The J gene is TRBJ2-3, the V gene TRBV20-1; D might be TRBD2 (5 bases). The CDR3 is 13 amino acids. V lost 3 bases and J 1 base, leaving 8 bases between the germline ends. CDR1 is DFQATT, CDR2 SNEGSKA, per germline (reference sequence).

This clonotype was seen many times. The chain carries TRBV20-1 and TRBJ1-1, with TRBD1 as a possible D gene (6 bases). Trimming shortened V by 2 bases and J by 3 bases, and 13 bases separated the two germline ends. Germline loops: CDR1 DFQATT, CDR2 SNEGSKA (reference sequence). The CDR3 contains 14 residues. For the CDR3, the DNA is TGCAGTGCTAGATTGGGGGCTAGGGACACTGAAGCTTTCTTT. This gives the protein CSARLGARDTEAFF.

This clonotype was counted ten times or more. V is TRBV6-5 and J is TRBJ2-7, with D tentatively TRBD2 (5 bases). Germline CDR1 and CDR2: MNHEY and SVGAGI. Trimming stripped 0 bases from V and 3 bases from J, with 12 bases between. The CDR3 length is 15 residues. The CDR3 DNA reads as TGTGCCAGCAGTTACTCGATCAACGGGGTCTACGAGCAGTACTTC. This codes for CASSYSINGVYEQYF.

This clonotype came up many times. The chain uses TRBV6-2 or TRBV6-3 and TRBJ2-7, with 7 bases that match TRBD1. V shed 0 bases and J 1 base; nucleotides not matched to a gene: 3. Per germline, CDR1 MNHEY and CDR2 SVGEGT. The CDR3 extends over 15 amino acids. The CDR3 loop reads CASSYSTGSSYEQYF. In nucleotides, the CDR3 is TGTGCCAGCAGTTACTCGACAGGGAGTTCCTACGAGCAGTACTTC.

This clonotype was seen a few times. V and J are TRBV10-3 and TRBJ2-2; 8 bases match TRBD2. J lost 5 bases, V lost 7 bases, and 18 bases had no gene match. This CDR3 spans 18 amino acids. Germline assignment: CDR1 ENHRY and CDR2 SYGVKD. CDR3 DNA: TGTGCCATCAACCCCACCCTACTGAGCGGGGGAAGTACCGGGGAGCTGTTTTTT. It translates to CAINPTLLSGGSTGELFF.

This clonotype was detected a few times. A much more abundant neighbour one base away suggests this may be a read error. Because the CDR3 is missing its conserved closing phenylalanine or tryptophan, this is likely a read error. This chain joins TRBV20-1 and TRBJ1-4; 7 bases line up with TRBD1. The germline V gene has CDR1 DFQATT and CDR2 SNEGSKA (reference sequence). The CDR3 runs 13 residues. V dropped 6 bases and J dropped 4; count of bases not matched to a gene: 5. CDR3: CSAPDRHNEKLFS. CDR3 in DNA: TGCAGTGCCCCGGACAGGCATAATGAAAAACTGTTTTCT.

This clonotype has ten or more counts. It is unclear where the CDR3 begins or ends on the DNA, so no DNA is shown, and the CDR3 is as TCRdb lists it. The V call is TRBV6-5, the J call TRBJ2-2; the DNA was not used to check the table's D call, TRBD1. Counting both end residues, the CDR3 totals 16 amino acids. Germline V lookup: CDR1 MNHEY, CDR2 SVGAGI. This CDR3 is CASSFGAGGGAGELFF.